This is a list of T cell receptor beta chains from one sample in a study of T-cell reconstitution after alpha-beta-depleted transplantation in children. A single record per CDR3 protein comes from TCRdb applying MiXCR to the PCR reads. This sample has about 980,000 distinct CDR3 sequences; around 30% occur once, and the top ten carry 28%. The starting material was PBMCs, mostly from graft donor cells, obtained 360 days after TCRalphabeta/CD19-depleted stem cell transplant. These receptors all come from a boy younger than two who had a stem cell transplant for SCID, so the T cells may come from the graft donor. Both conserved end residues are part of each CDR3. Fields, in order: D gene, J gene, clone size, V gene, CDR3 protein, CDR3 DNA. A D gene is named only where the DNA matches it firmly. Only part of the rows carry a size: once, few, many, or a class if the clone is expanded.

NA,TRBJ2-2,few,TRBV5-1,CASSPQRVTGELFF,TGCGCCAGCAGCCCTCAGAGGGTCACCGGGGAGCTGTTTTTT
NA,TRBJ2-3,many,TRBV12-3/TRBV12-4,CASSLRSTDTQYF,TGTGCCAGCAGCTTACGCAGCACAGATACGCAGTATTTT
NA,TRBJ1-5,NA,TRBV5-1,CASSFGGDQLQHF,TGCGCCAGCAGCTTCGGCGGGGATCAGCTCCAGCATTTT
NA,TRBJ1-2,NA,TRBV13,CASSRKKGQGYTF,TGTGCCAGCAGCCGTAAGAAGGGCCAGGGCTACACCTTC
NA,TRBJ1-1,once,TRBV4-1,CASSQFDRNTEAFF,TGCGCCAGCAGCCAGTTTGACCGGAACACTGAAGCTTTCTTT
NA,TRBJ2-1,NA,TRBV7-2,CASSLSANEQFF,TGTGCCAGCAGCTTATCAGCCAATGAGCAGTTCTTC
NA,TRBJ1-6,few,TRBV5-1,CASSPQGAERSPLHF,TGCGCCAGCAGCCCACAGGGTGCTGAGCGGTCACCCCTCCACTTT
TRBD2,TRBJ2-7,NA,TRBV6-5,CASSSVAGVSYEQYF,TGTGCCAGCAGTTCCGTAGCGGGGGTCTCCTACGAGCAGTACTTC
TRBD2,TRBJ2-1,few,TRBV29-1,CSVVIAGGTYNEQFF,TGCAGCGTGGTCATAGCGGGGGGCACTTACAATGAGCAGTTCTTC
TRBD1,TRBJ2-7,NA,TRBV20-1,CSAREFRRTGGYEQYF,TGCAGTGCTAGAGAGTTTAGGCGGACAGGGGGCTACGAGCAGTACTTC
TRBD1,TRBJ1-1,NA,TRBV5-1,CASSLPPGQGFMNTEAFF,TGCGCCAGCAGCCTACCTCCGGGACAGGGGTTCATGAACACTGAAGCTTTCTTT
TRBD2,TRBJ2-7,many,TRBV10-3,CAISGLAGYYEQYF,TGTGCCATCAGTGGACTAGCGGGGTACTACGAGCAGTACTTC
NA,TRBJ2-1,NA,TRBV6-2/TRBV6-3,CASSLTIQLYPNNEQFF,TGTGCCAGCAGCCTCACAATTCAGCTATATCCTAACAATGAGCAGTTCTTC
TRBD1,TRBJ2-1,NA,TRBV5-1,CASSLIRTGWEQFF,TGCGCCAGCAGCTTAATAAGGACAGGTTGGGAGCAGTTCTTC
TRBD2,TRBJ2-1,few,TRBV7-2,CASSFAGLAGGVNEQFF,TGTGCCAGCAGCTTTGCGGGGCTAGCGGGGGGGGTCAATGAGCAGTTCTTC
NA,TRBJ2-3,NA,TRBV7-2,CASSLDWGPPDTQYF,TGTGCCAGCAGCTTAGATTGGGGGCCACCAGATACGCAGTATTTT